This TCR beta chain was identified in a study of CD8+CD57+ T cells in acquired aplastic anemia. Study-level points and caveats: Patients and controls were found to share some 30 CD8+ CDR3 sequences.

This clonotype has only a few counts. The antigen remains undetermined. TCR beta VDJ and CDR3 profiling used genomic DNA as template. TCRdb re-derived calls from the reads in MiXCR, one entry per CDR3 protein. The sample lists over 250,000 distinct CDR3 sequences, approximately 57% occurring once. Sequencing was done on patients that had shown CD8+CD57+ cell expansion by flow cytometry. The CDR3 loop spans 11 amino acids. With 7 bases removed from V and 11 bases from J, the gap between germline ends came to 14 bases. From germline, CDR1 is SGHTA and CDR2 FQGNSA. The clonotype originates from a human donor with aplastic anemia. The chain employs TRBV7-2 and TRBJ1-1; D is possibly TRBD1 (6 bases). Sequenced: sorted CD4+, CD8+, or CD8+CD57+ T cells (not recorded which) from PBMCs. CDR3 coding DNA: TGTGCCAGCACCCTTACAGGGCTGGCTTTCTTT. Translating it yields CASTLTGLAFF.